This section outlines one T cell receptor (beta chain) sequence together with its context. Its antigen is not identified. Researchers used 5'RACE with constant-segment primers to make TCR alpha and TCR beta cDNA libraries that carry sample barcodes and UMIs. TCRdb independently ran MiXCR on the 5' RACE reads; one entry per CDR3 protein. This table holds about 340,000 distinct CDR3 sequences, roughly 13% found once. The record originates from a study of T-cell memory formation after mild COVID-19. The study's findings and limits: Contracting clones, day 15 to 85, had balanced CD4/CD8, and later expanders favored CD4+. The main location of contracting CD4+ clones was CM and EM, and that of contracting CD8+ clones was EMRA.

The CDR3 spans 13 residues. Germline CDR1 reads LGHNA; CDR2 reads YSLEER. Trimming removed 3 bases at V and 5 bases at J, with 8 bases between. The TCR originated in a man younger than 35 who had mild COVID-19 (a few samples of this study predate the infection). Cell type and time point are not known. The V and J genes are TRBV4-3 and TRBJ2-1; D is ambiguous. What was sequenced was PBMCs or a T cell subset sorted from them (not recorded which). CDR3 in amino acids: CASSQDLNNEQFF. DNA for the CDR3: TGCGCCAGCAGCCAGGACCTAAACAATGAGCAGTTCTTC.